One sample yielded the 24 T cell receptor beta chains listed below, sequenced in a study of cytomegalovirus exposure and HLA in healthy donors. Primers: 60 Vbeta forward and 13 Jbeta reverse. Repertoires were generated with immunoSEQ multiplex PCR, while TCRdb's copy carries only in-frame clones and drops some. The sample comprises approximately 140,000 clones, approximately 82% of which are singletons, and 3% to 3.5% rests with the top ten. Material for sequencing was PBMCs. These receptors originate from a man aged 18-30 years in good health and CMV-seropositive.

This chain connects TRBV28 to TRBJ1-1; the D gene is possibly TRBD1 (5 bases). The CDR3 has 13 amino acids. CDR1 is MDHEN and CDR2 is SYDVKM in the germline V gene. V was clipped by 7 bases and J by 5 bases, with 14 bases between them. Written as DNA, the CDR3 is TGTGCCAGCACCGGGGGTGTGTGGACTGAAGCTTTCTTT. It codes for CASTGGVWTEAFF.

V is TRBV6-6 and J is TRBJ2-7, with TRBD2 matching 7 bases. Germline assignment: CDR1 MNHNY and CDR2 SVGAGI (reference sequence). The ends lost 1 base at V and 6 bases at J; junction bases unmatched: 9. The CDR3 spans 15 residues. CDR3 nucleotides: TGTGCCAGCAGTTACTATGCGGGAGTAGTTAGCGAGCAGTACTTC. Protein: CASSYYAGVVSEQYF.

The CDR3 sequence is CASSSGLAGYEQYF. The CDR3 DNA is TGTGCCAGCAGCAGCGGGCTAGCGGGGTACGAGCAGTACTTC. The chain uses TRBV7-9 and TRBJ2-7; 9 bases match TRBD2. V shed 5 bases, J shed 4 bases, and the junction held 6 bases outside the gene matches. Germline assignment: CDR1 SEHNR and CDR2 FQNEAQ (reference sequence). There are 14 residues in the CDR3.

The genes are TRBV9 and TRBJ2-3, with D possibly TRBD2 on 5 matching bases. CDR1 is SGDLS, CDR2 YYNGEE, per germline. The CDR3 is made up of 16 amino acids. The germline V and J ends were trimmed by 0 bases and 4 bases, with 15 bases remaining between them. CDR3 nucleotides: TGTGCCAGCAGCGTAGCTACTAGTAAGGTCGCAGATACGCAGTATTTT. This translates into CASSVATSKVADTQYF.

V and J are TRBV19 and TRBJ2-6, with D perhaps matching TRBD1 (6 bases). The CDR3 has 17 residues. Germline CDR1 LNHDA, CDR2 SQIVND (reference sequence). The germline V and J ends were trimmed by 10 bases and 2 bases, with 21 bases remaining between them. DNA of the CDR3: TGTGCCACCCTAGGGGGACCCCTATCTCCTGGGGCCAACGTCCTGACTTTC. Translated, it gives CATLGGPLSPGANVLTF.

V usage is TRBV19 and J usage is TRBJ1-2, with unresolved D. This CDR3 has 15 residues. Germline-derived CDR1 and CDR2 are LNHDA and SQIVND (reference sequence). V was pared by 7 bases and J by 0 bases, with 15 bases between. The CDR3 DNA sequence: TGTGCCAGTATCTCGGGAAGCTCTACTAACTATGGCTACACCTTC. It is translated as CASISGSSTNYGYTF.

This clone was seen a few times. The chain uses TRBV4-1 and TRBJ1-1; D might be TRBD1 (6 bases). The germline gives CDR1 MGHRA, CDR2 YSYEKL. This CDR3 spans 15 amino acids. The V end lost 6 bases, the J end lost 10 bases, and 24 bases lay between the germline ends. CDR3 in amino acids: CASRNVRDTRFGAFF. The CDR3 DNA is TGCGCCAGCAGAAACGTCCGGGACACACGTTTTGGAGCTTTCTTT.

The table lists this clone with a few counts. The CDR3 DNA follows: TGTGCCAGCAGCTCCCCGGACAGGGCCGAGGGCTACACCTTC. Protein: CASSSPDRAEGYTF. This chain uses TRBV11-2 with TRBJ1-2; TRBD1 aligns across 8 bases. The junction had 9 bases not matched to a gene; V was cut back by 4 bases and J by 8 bases. Germline values: CDR1 SGHAT, CDR2 FQNNGV. The CDR3 totals 14 residues. Looking up the rest from reference TRBV11-2 and TRBJ1-2 gives the full variable domain: EAGVAQSPRYKIIEKRQSVAFWCNPISGHATLYWYQQILGQGPKLLIQFQNNGVVDDSQLPKDRFSAERLKGVDSTLKIQPAKLEDSAVYLCASSSPDRAEGYTFGSGTRLTVV.

This clone was seen once. V and J are TRBV6-5 and TRBJ1-2; D remains ambiguous. The CDR3 runs 11 residues. The germline gives CDR1 MNHEY, CDR2 SVGAGI. Trimming cost V 8 bases and J 2 bases, with 6 bases left between them. The CDR3 loop reads CASYENYGYTF. The CDR3 DNA reads as TGTGCCAGCTATGAGAACTATGGCTACACCTTC.

This chain joins TRBV28 and TRBJ2-2; D perhaps matches TRBD2 (5 bases). Trimming took off 7 bases at V and 3 bases at J, with 15 bases between the two ends. CDR1 and CDR2 (germline): MDHEN, SYDVKM. The CDR3 is made up of 15 amino acids. CDR3 amino acids: CASTPDGVYTGELFF. The CDR3, as DNA: TGTGCCAGCACCCCCGACGGGGTGTACACCGGGGAGCTGTTTTTT.

V usage is TRBV19 and J usage is TRBJ1-1; 8 bases align to TRBD1. V dropped 5 bases and J dropped 5; count of bases not matched to a gene: 4. CDR3 length: 13 residues. Per germline, CDR1 LNHDA and CDR2 SQIVND (reference sequence). CDR3 sequence (DNA): TGTGCCAGTAGTGCAGGGGGCAGGACTGAAGCTTTCTTT. It yields the protein CASSAGGRTEAFF.

V gene TRBV19 combines with J gene TRBJ2-5; tentatively, D is TRBD1 (6 bases). Germline assignment: CDR1 LNHDA and CDR2 SQIVND (reference sequence). The length of the CDR3 is 13 residues. Trimming removed 6 bases at V and 4 bases at J, with 12 bases between. CDR3 sequence (DNA): TGTGCCAGTAGACCCAGGGGCGGAGAGACCCAGTACTTC. Protein: CASRPRGGETQYF.

The chain is built from TRBV29-1 and TRBJ2-7; 9 nucleotides match TRBD1. With 6 bases clipped from V and 6 bases from J, the junction kept 15 bases outside the gene matches. This CDR3 is built from 15 residues. Per germline, CDR1 SQVTM and CDR2 ANQGSEA. The CDR3 sequence: CSVGIPGTGNGEQYF. The CDR3 DNA sequence: TGCAGCGTCGGGATCCCCGGGACAGGGAACGGCGAGCAGTACTTC.

This chain uses TRBV28 with TRBJ1-5; D is undetermined. CDR3 size: 14 residues. V gave up 3 bases and J gave up 1 base, with 7 bases separating them. Germline CDR1 reads MDHEN; CDR2 reads SYDVKM. DNA of the CDR3: TGTGCCAGCAGTTTGGCCAGGAGCAATCAGCCCCAGCATTTT. Encoded protein: CASSLARSNQPQHF.

The chain joins TRBV18 to TRBJ2-7; 10 nucleotides line up with TRBD2. The CDR3 has 15 residues. With 0 bases clipped from V and 5 bases from J, the junction kept 4 bases outside the gene matches. Germline CDR1 is KGHSH and CDR2 is LQKENI. The CDR3 coding sequence is TGTGCCAGCTCACCACCAGCTAGCGGGAGACACGAGCAGTACTTC. Amino acid sequence: CASSPPASGRHEQYF.

This rearrangement joins TRBV6-1 to TRBJ1-1, with a weak D call TRBD1 (5 bases). CDR3 size: 16 residues. V was clipped by 0 bases and J by 0 bases, with 11 bases between them. CDR1 MNHNS and CDR2 SASEGT come from the germline V gene. In DNA, the CDR3 is TGTGCCAGCAGTGAAGCGGAGGGACTAATGAACACTGAAGCTTTCTTT. Translation: CASSEAEGLMNTEAFF.

This clone was seen a handful of times. The rearrangement joins TRBV5-4 to TRBJ1-1; 12 nucleotides line up with TRBD1. CDR1 and CDR2 (germline): SGHNT, YYREEE (reference sequence). The CDR3 length is 15 residues. V lost 4 bases, J lost 6 bases, and 7 bases stayed unmatched. Here the CDR3 DNA reads TGTGCCAGCAGCCTGGGACAGGGGGCGTACGCTGAAGCTTTCTTT. This translates into CASSLGQGAYAEAFF.

The CDR3 region has the DNA TGCAGCGTTGACCCCGGGGGTGAGACAGATACGCAGTATTTT. Translation gives CSVDPGGETDTQYF. The V gene is TRBV29-1, the J gene TRBJ2-3; possibly TRBD2 for D (6 bases). This CDR3 comprises 14 residues. Trimming took off 3 bases at V and 3 bases at J, with 13 bases between the two ends. Per germline, CDR1 SQVTM and CDR2 ANQGSEA.

The V call is TRBV10-2, the J call TRBJ2-5; TRBD2 aligns across 7 bases. CDR1 WSHSY and CDR2 SAAADI come from the germline V gene. The ends lost 8 bases at V and 2 bases at J; junction bases unmatched: 2. The CDR3 spans 12 residues. The CDR3 is CASSGGQETQYF. In DNA form, the CDR3 reads TGCGCCAGCTCCGGGGGGCAAGAGACCCAGTACTTC.

This CDR3 reads CASSLGTVNTGELFF. The CDR3 DNA follows: TGTGCCAGCAGCTTAGGGACAGTAAACACCGGGGAGCTGTTTTTT. The chain combines TRBV7-8 with TRBJ2-2; possible D gene TRBD1, 6 bases. Trimming took off 1 base at V and 2 bases at J, with 8 bases between the two ends. Germline CDR1 is SGHVS and CDR2 is FQNEAQ. The CDR3 has 15 amino acids.

The CDR3 DNA is TGTGCCAGCAGTGAGTTAGGCGGAATAGCCAAAAACATTCAGTACTTC. It yields the protein CASSELGGIAKNIQYF. V and J are TRBV6-1 and TRBJ2-4, with unresolved D. The V gene's germline CDR1 is MNHNS and CDR2 SASEGT. CDR3 length equals 16 residues. V dropped 3 bases and J dropped 0 bases, with 12 bases sitting between them.

The V and J genes are TRBV2 and TRBJ2-7; weak D call: TRBD1 (6 bases). From germline, CDR1 is SNHLY and CDR2 FYNNEI. The V end was cut by 5 bases, the J end by 12 bases, with 23 bases between. The CDR3 sequence is 14 residues long. CDR3 protein: CASSPEGQGLVGYF. The CDR3 DNA follows: TGTGCCAGCAGTCCTGAGGGACAAGGCTTAGTAGGGTACTTC.

This chain uses TRBV6-5 with TRBJ2-7; TRBD1 might be the D (7 bases). V was clipped by 5 bases and J by 4 bases, with 15 bases between them. Germline CDR1 reads MNHEY; CDR2 reads SVGAGI. The CDR3 length is 14 residues. DNA of the CDR3: TGTGCCAGCAGTCCGTACAGGGGAGGATACGAGCAGTACTTC. Its translation is CASSPYRGGYEQYF.

V gene TRBV11-2 combines with J gene TRBJ1-1; the D is unclear. Germline lookup yields CDR1 SGHAT and CDR2 FQNNGV. Trimming took off 5 bases at V and 0 bases at J, with 13 bases between the two ends. The CDR3 is 15 residues long. In nucleotides, the CDR3 is TGTGCCAGCAGCACCAGCGGACTGATGAACACTGAAGCTTTCTTT. Its protein is CASSTSGLMNTEAFF.